One sample yielded the 23 T cell receptor beta chains listed below, sequenced in a study of cytotoxic CD8 clonotypes in ibrutinib-treated CLL. Data came from immunoSEQ multiplex PCR; TCRdb stores just in-frame clones and leaves some out. The data hold some 160,000 clones, with roughly four fifths observed a single time. This sample comprised PBMCs, obtained after 12 months of ibrutinib treatment. Receptors were obtained from a human donor with chronic lymphocytic leukemia.

The rearrangement joins TRBV7-2 to TRBJ1-5; 9 bases map to TRBD1. This CDR3 is 14 amino acids long. Germline trimming cut 5 bases from V and 5 bases from J; bases unmatched to any gene: 4. Germline V lookup: CDR1 SGHTA, CDR2 FQGNSA. The CDR3 nucleotides are TGTGCCAGCAGCAGGACAGGGGAGTATCAGCCCCAGCATTTT. Its protein is CASSRTGEYQPQHF.

The chain joins TRBV6-1 to TRBJ2-3; D remains unclear. The germline CDR1 and CDR2 sequences are MNHNS and SASEGT. CDR3 length: 13 residues. V was cut by 6 bases and J by 8 bases, with 15 bases left in between. Written as DNA, the CDR3 is TGTGCCAGCAGCCCCGAGGCTAGTGCTACGCAGTATTTT. Amino acids: CASSPEASATQYF.

This clone was seen a few times. The chain couples TRBV7-2 to TRBJ2-1; D gene ambiguous. V shed 5 bases and J shed 9 bases, with 14 bases lying between them. The CDR3 consists of 13 residues. Germline CDR1 SGHTA, CDR2 FQGNSA. CDR3 nucleotide sequence: TGTGCCAGCAGCCCTAATCCAGCGAGTGAGCAGTTCTTC. This codes for CASSPNPASEQFF.

The gene calls are TRBV11-2 and TRBJ2-1; 7 nucleotides line up with TRBD1. The V segment lost 6 bases and the J segment 2 bases; nucleotides outside the gene matches: 7. CDR3 length: 15 amino acids. Per germline, CDR1 SGHAT and CDR2 FQNNGV. The chain's CDR3 is CASSEGQSTYNEQFF. The DNA for the CDR3 is TGTGCCAGCAGTGAGGGACAGTCAACCTACAATGAGCAGTTCTTC. The complete variable domain, with remaining parts taken from reference TRBV11-2 and TRBJ2-1, reads EAGVAQSPRYKIIEKRQSVAFWCNPISGHATLYWYQQILGQGPKLLIQFQNNGVVDDSQLPKDRFSAERLKGVDSTLKIQPAKLEDSAVYLCASSEGQSTYNEQFFGPGTRLTVL.

V and J are TRBV6-1 and TRBJ1-5; 7 bases match TRBD1. The V gene's germline CDR1 is MNHNS and CDR2 SASEGT. The ends lost 10 bases at V and 4 bases at J; junction bases unmatched: 10. This CDR3 comprises 14 residues. This CDR3 reads CATRGGAENQPQHF. The CDR3 DNA follows: TGTGCCACTCGAGGGGGCGCGGAAAATCAGCCCCAGCATTTT.

This chain links TRBV19 with TRBJ1-4; 8 bases fit TRBD1. V gave up 5 bases and J gave up 6 bases; unmatched junction bases: 8. Germline V lookup: CDR1 LNHDA, CDR2 SQIVND (reference sequence). The CDR3 is 15 amino acids. The CDR3 region has the DNA TGTGCCAGTAGTGCCCGGCCGACAGGGGATGAAAAACTGTTTTTT. This sequence encodes CASSARPTGDEKLFF. Full variable domain (rest looked up from reference TRBV19 and TRBJ1-4): DGGITQSPKYLFRKEGQNVTLSCEQNLNHDAMYWYRQDPGQGLRLIYYSQIVNDFQKGDIAEGYSVSREKKESFPLTVTSAQKNPTAFYLCASSARPTGDEKLFFGSGTQLSVL.

V is TRBV12-5 and J is TRBJ2-5; 7 bases fit TRBD1. The CDR3 spans 14 residues. Germline values: CDR1 LGHNT, CDR2 FRNRAP. The junction had 5 bases not matched to a gene; V was cut back by 5 bases and J by 2 bases. The chain's CDR3 is CASGPGQAQETQYF. The CDR3, as DNA: TGTGCTAGTGGTCCAGGACAGGCTCAAGAGACCCAGTACTTC. The whole variable domain, filled in from reference TRBV12-5 and TRBJ2-5, reads DARVTQTPRHKVTEMGQEVTMRCQPILGHNTVFWYRQTMMQGLELLAYFRNRAPLDDSGMPKDRFSAEMPDATLATLKIQPSEPRDSAVYFCASGPGQAQETQYFGPGTRLLVL.

The rearrangement uses TRBV7-9 and TRBJ1-3; D is unresolved. V shed 1 base and J shed 4 bases, with 11 bases lying between them. Germline values: CDR1 SEHNR, CDR2 FQNEAQ (reference sequence). The CDR3 loop spans 15 amino acids. The CDR3 nucleotides read TGTGCCAGCAGCTTAGGTGGCCGAGCGGGAAACACCATATATTTT. This sequence encodes CASSLGGRAGNTIYF. Based on the CDR3 plus reference TRBV7-9 and TRBJ1-3, the full variable domain is DTGVSQNPRHKITKRGQNVTFRCDPISEHNRLYWYRQTLGQGPEFLTYFQNEAQLEKSRLLSDRFSAERPKGSFSTLEIQRTEQGDSAMYLCASSLGGRAGNTIYFGEGSWLTVV.

This clone was detected a few times. The rearrangement joins TRBV27 to TRBJ1-6; D is ambiguous. With 3 bases removed from V and 14 bases from J, the gap between germline ends came to 11 bases. The CDR3 sequence is 12 residues long. Germline-derived CDR1 and CDR2 are MNHEY and SMNVEV (reference sequence). DNA of the CDR3: TGTGCCAGCAGTTTCTCCACTCCAACCCTCCACTTT. Its translation: CASSFSTPTLHF.

The chain employs TRBV7-6 and TRBJ2-3; tentative D call: TRBD2 (6 bases). Trimming took 5 bases from V and 1 from J, leaving 10 bases between them. The CDR3 runs to 14 residues. The germline gives CDR1 SGHVS, CDR2 FNYEAQ. As DNA, the CDR3 is TGTGCCAGCAGCGCGGGACCCGGCACAGATACGCAGTATTTT. It translates to CASSAGPGTDTQYF.

This clone has a handful of counts. J is TRBJ1-6 and V is TRBV27, with D unresolved. The ends were cut back, 6 bases at V and 10 bases at J, with 16 bases in the middle. Germline CDR1 is MNHEY and CDR2 is SMNVEV (reference sequence). The CDR3 consists of 14 residues. CDR3 nucleotides: TGTGCCAGCAGCTTAAGTCCCCAGGCGTCACCCCTCCACTTT. This codes for CASSLSPQASPLHF.

V and J are TRBV25-1 and TRBJ2-3, with D unresolved. This CDR3 has 11 amino acids. CDR1 is MGHDK, CDR2 SYGVNS, per germline. Between the trimmed V and J ends, which lost 11 bases and 14 bases, there was a span of 20 bases. CDR3 region: CAPTPPNARYF. CDR3 nucleotide sequence: TGTGCCCCCACCCCACCTAACGCCCGGTATTTT.

V is TRBV7-9 and J is TRBJ1-2; D is unclear. There are 16 residues in the CDR3. V was cut by 6 bases and J by 1 base, with 18 bases left in between. Germline V lookup: CDR1 SEHNR, CDR2 FQNEAQ (reference sequence). CDR3 loop: CASRPPISDLNYGYTF. The CDR3 region has the DNA TGTGCCAGCAGACCACCAATCAGTGACCTTAACTATGGCTACACCTTC.

This chain joins TRBV5-1 and TRBJ2-7, with TRBD2 identical over 7 bases. CDR1 is SGHRS, CDR2 YFSETQ, per germline. CDR3 size: 14 residues. V trimming: 0 bases; J trimming: 2 bases; junction bases outside the gene matches: 2. The CDR3 DNA reads as TGCGCCAGCAGCTTGGGTGGGAGGGCCTACGAGCAGTACTTC. Translation gives CASSLGGRAYEQYF.

In its sample, this clone was seen a few times. The CDR3 region has the DNA TGTGCCAGCAGTTACTGGGGACAGGGCCCACCCCTCCACTTT. It translates to CASSYWGQGPPLHF. V usage is TRBV6-6 and J usage is TRBJ1-6, with 9 bases lining up with TRBD1. The CDR3 spans 14 residues. Germline CDR1 and CDR2: MNHNY and SVGAGI (reference sequence). V gave up 1 base and J gave up 11 bases; unmatched junction bases: 3.

The chain couples TRBV19 to TRBJ1-3; 9 nucleotides agree with TRBD1. Germline V gene data show CDR1 as LNHDA and CDR2 as SQIVND (reference sequence). The CDR3 loop spans 17 amino acids. V was clipped by 4 bases and J by 0 bases; unmatched bases: 7. CDR3 region: CASSTTGGSTSGNTIYF. The CDR3 nucleotides read TGTGCCAGTAGTACCACAGGGGGCTCCACCTCTGGAAACACCATATATTTT.

In this sample, this clone turned up once. J is TRBJ1-2 and V is TRBV5-6; D unresolved. Germline CDR1 reads SGHDT; CDR2 reads YYEEEE. The V end was cut by 1 base, the J end by 0 bases, with 10 bases between. The CDR3 length is 15 residues. Here the CDR3 reads CASSLKYIANYGYTF. CDR3 coding DNA: TGTGCCAGCAGCTTGAAATATATAGCTAACTATGGCTACACCTTC.

V gene TRBV7-5 combines with J gene TRBJ2-7; the table calls TRBD2, which could not be checked here. TRBV7-5 is deemed a pseudogene. This CDR3 comprises 12 residues. CDR3 nucleotide sequence: TGTGCCAGAGCGACTAGACTTCGCGAGCAGTACTTC. It codes for CARATRLREQYF.

A few counts support this clone. The chain employs TRBV6-6 and TRBJ1-2; D is undetermined. CDR1 is MNHNY, CDR2 SVGAGI, per germline (reference sequence). The CDR3 loop spans 13 amino acids. Trimming cost V 10 bases and J 8 bases, with 20 bases left between them. The CDR3 is CATQPAGDRGYTF. CDR3 coding DNA: TGTGCCACCCAACCTGCCGGAGATAGGGGCTACACCTTC.

The chain has TRBV28 and TRBJ2-7; 8 nucleotides line up with TRBD1. In germline, CDR1 is MDHEN, CDR2 SYDVKM. The CDR3 has 15 residues. The ends lost 2 bases at V and 1 base at J; junction bases unmatched: 4. CDR3 sequence (DNA): TGTGCCAGCAGTTTAGGAGGACAGGGATCCTACGAGCAGTACTTC. Protein: CASSLGGQGSYEQYF.

The chain is built from TRBV25-1 and TRBJ2-6; possibly TRBD1 for D (5 bases). The CDR3 totals 18 residues. Germline assignment: CDR1 MGHDK and CDR2 SYGVNS. The germline V and J ends were trimmed by 1 base and 1 base, with 14 bases remaining between them. The CDR3 loop is CASSEFLQAASGANVLTF. The CDR3 region has the DNA TGTGCCAGCAGTGAATTCCTACAGGCTGCATCTGGGGCCAACGTCCTGACTTTC.

The V call is TRBV27, the J call TRBJ2-5, with D possibly TRBD1 on 5 matching bases. The CDR3 is made up of 14 amino acids. The ends were cut back, 3 bases at V and 4 bases at J, with 12 bases in the middle. The germline V gene encodes CDR1 MNHEY and CDR2 SMNVEV (reference sequence). The CDR3 DNA follows: TGTGCCAGCAGTTTGGGAAGGGGATCAGAGACCCAGTACTTC. This codes for CASSLGRGSETQYF.

This clone was recorded once. This chain links TRBV7-9 with TRBJ2-7, with 7 bases identical to TRBD2. This CDR3 region has 14 residues. Germline V gene data show CDR1 as SEHNR and CDR2 as FQNEAQ (reference sequence). Losses at the gene ends were 7 bases for V and 3 bases for J; bases not matched to a gene: 9. The DNA for the CDR3 is TGTGCCAGCACCCCTTCTAGCGGTGGCTACGAGCAGTACTTC. Its translation: CASTPSSGGYEQYF.